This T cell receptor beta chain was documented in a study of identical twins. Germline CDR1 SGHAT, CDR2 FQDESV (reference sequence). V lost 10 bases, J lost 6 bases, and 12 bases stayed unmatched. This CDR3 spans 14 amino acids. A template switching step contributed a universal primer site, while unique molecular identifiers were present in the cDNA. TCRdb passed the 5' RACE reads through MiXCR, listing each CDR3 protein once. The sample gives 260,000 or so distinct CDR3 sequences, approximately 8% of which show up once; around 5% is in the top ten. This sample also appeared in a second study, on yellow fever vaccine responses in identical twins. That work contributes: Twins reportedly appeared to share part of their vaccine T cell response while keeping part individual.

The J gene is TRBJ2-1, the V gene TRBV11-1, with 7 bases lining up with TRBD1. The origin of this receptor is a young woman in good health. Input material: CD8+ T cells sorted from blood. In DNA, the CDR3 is TGTGCCACCGAGGACAGGCTCCTCTTCAATGAGCAGTTCTTC. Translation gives CATEDRLLFNEQFF.